The 14 T cell receptor beta chains given below trace back to one sample, sequenced in a study of technical replicates of blood from several donors. Profiled with immunoSEQ multiplex PCR; TCRdb holds only in-frame clones, not every one. Here the sample spans about 81,000 clones, approximately 97% being singletons. The sample was T cells isolated from PBMCs. These receptors all stem from a human donor in good health.

This rearrangement joins TRBV5-6 to TRBJ1-1, with D possibly TRBD1 on 6 matching bases. In germline, CDR1 is SGHDT, CDR2 YYEEEE. Trimming took off 1 base at V and 8 bases at J, with 12 bases between the two ends. The CDR3 covers 13 residues. Written as DNA, the CDR3 is TGTGCCAGCAGCTTGATACAGGGCGGAGAAGCTTTCTTT. It specifies CASSLIQGGEAFF.

The chain combines TRBV10-2 with TRBJ2-7; 11 bases map to TRBD2. The CDR3 runs to 15 residues. Germline CDR1 and CDR2: WSHSY and SAAADI. Unmatched junction bases numbered 4, after V lost 2 bases and J lost 4 bases. The CDR3 is CASSEIAGGAYEQYF. The DNA of the CDR3 is TGCGCCAGCAGTGAGATAGCGGGAGGGGCTTACGAGCAGTACTTC.

V gene TRBV6-1 combines with J gene TRBJ1-5, with 10 bases that match TRBD1. CDR1 MNHNS and CDR2 SASEGT come from the germline V gene. Trimming at V came to 11 bases and at J to 4 bases, leaving 11 bases not matched to a gene. This CDR3 has 15 amino acids. CDR3 sequence reads: CAGSDRGLRNQPQHF. The CDR3 DNA sequence: TGTGCCGGATCAGACAGGGGGCTGAGGAATCAGCCCCAGCATTTT.

The chain uses TRBV6-5 and TRBJ2-3, with D possibly TRBD2 on 7 matching bases. Trimming pared 0 bases from V and 2 bases from J, leaving 9 bases between. This CDR3 spans 15 amino acids. The germline V gene has CDR1 MNHEY and CDR2 SVGAGI. The CDR3: CASSYSGGATDTQYF. As DNA, the CDR3 is TGTGCCAGCAGTTACTCTGGGGGGGCCACAGATACGCAGTATTTT.

V gene TRBV6-5 combines with J gene TRBJ2-3, with D perhaps TRBD1 (5 bases). The CDR3 is made up of 13 amino acids. The germline V and J ends were trimmed by 5 bases and 2 bases, with 8 bases remaining between them. CDR1 is MNHEY, CDR2 SVGAGI, per germline. The CDR3 DNA is TGTGCCAGCAGTCGACAGCCCACAGATACGCAGTATTTT. This translates into CASSRQPTDTQYF.

V and J are TRBV5-4 and TRBJ2-2; 10 nucleotides line up with TRBD2. This CDR3 contains 17 residues. V dropped 4 bases and J dropped 2; count of bases not matched to a gene: 8. The V gene's germline CDR1 is SGHNT and CDR2 YYREEE (reference sequence). CDR3 nucleotide sequence: TGTGCCAGCAGCCCGTCGTCACTAGCGGGAAACACCGGGGAGCTGTTTTTT. Amino acid sequence: CASSPSSLAGNTGELFF.

The chain couples TRBV6-1 to TRBJ2-3; 10 bases are shared with TRBD2. Germline lookup yields CDR1 MNHNS and CDR2 SASEGT. The CDR3 contains 14 residues. J gave up 4 bases and V 2 bases, and 0 bases lay outside the gene matches. The CDR3 loop reads CASSELAGADTQYF. CDR3 nucleotide sequence: TGTGCCAGCAGTGAACTAGCGGGGGCAGATACGCAGTATTTT.

The chain combines TRBV7-9 with TRBJ2-3; a weak D match, TRBD2 (6 bases). Germline lookup yields CDR1 SEHNR and CDR2 FQNEAQ (reference sequence). This CDR3 is 17 amino acids long. Trimming took 1 base from V and 3 from J, leaving 17 bases between them. The CDR3 region is CASSLGLGTGVTDTQYF. The CDR3 DNA follows: TGTGCCAGCAGCTTAGGACTAGGGACCGGAGTTACAGATACGCAGTATTTT.

The rearrangement uses TRBV6-1 and TRBJ1-6; the match to TRBD1 covers 7 bases. Germline assignment: CDR1 MNHNS and CDR2 SASEGT. The CDR3 contains 14 residues. The junction had 12 bases not matched to a gene; V was cut back by 5 bases and J by 14 bases. CDR3 amino acids: CASSRQGLDWTLHF. In DNA, the CDR3 is TGTGCCAGCAGTAGACAGGGACTGGATTGGACCCTCCACTTT.

The chain combines TRBV28 with TRBJ1-1; D unresolved. Trimming left V 4 bases short and J 1 base short, with 13 bases between. The CDR3 consists of 15 residues. Germline CDR1 and CDR2: MDHEN and SYDVKM. Written as DNA, the CDR3 is TGTGCCAGCAGTTCCTCCCCCGGCGGGAACACTGAAGCTTTCTTT. It codes for CASSSSPGGNTEAFF.

The CDR3 sequence is CASGQGSRQPQHF. DNA for the CDR3: TGTGCCAGCGGACAGGGGAGTAGGCAGCCCCAGCATTTT. The genes are TRBV2 and TRBJ1-5; 9 bases are shared with TRBD1. The CDR3 totals 13 residues. V lost 8 bases to trimming and J lost 7 bases; unmatched junction nucleotides: 6. CDR1 and CDR2 from the germline V gene are SNHLY and FYNNEI.

This chain connects TRBV7-2 to TRBJ1-1; D call uncertain. With 5 bases removed from V and 6 bases from J, the gap between germline ends came to 19 bases. The germline V gene has CDR1 SGHTA and CDR2 FQGNSA. The CDR3 extends over 15 amino acids. The CDR3 protein is CASSPPGSPLAEAFF. CDR3 DNA: TGTGCCAGCAGCCCACCAGGCAGTCCTCTGGCTGAAGCTTTCTTT.

In its sample, this clone was seen once. The rearrangement uses TRBV6-5 and TRBJ2-5; no firm D call. The ends were cut back, 8 bases at V and 5 bases at J, with 9 bases in the middle. Germline V gene lookup returns CDR1 MNHEY and CDR2 SVGAGI. The CDR3 has 11 amino acids. CDR3 region: CASGLEETQYF. CDR3 bases: TGTGCCAGCGGTCTGGAGGAGACCCAGTACTTC.

This rearrangement joins TRBV19 to TRBJ2-7, with D uncertain. Trimming took 0 bases from V and 2 from J, leaving 14 bases between them. CDR3 length: 16 residues. CDR1 is LNHDA and CDR2 is SQIVND in the germline V gene (reference sequence). The CDR3 DNA reads as TGTGCCAGTAGTATAGATAGTGGTAGTAACCCCTACGAGCAGTACTTC. Translated: CASSIDSGSNPYEQYF.